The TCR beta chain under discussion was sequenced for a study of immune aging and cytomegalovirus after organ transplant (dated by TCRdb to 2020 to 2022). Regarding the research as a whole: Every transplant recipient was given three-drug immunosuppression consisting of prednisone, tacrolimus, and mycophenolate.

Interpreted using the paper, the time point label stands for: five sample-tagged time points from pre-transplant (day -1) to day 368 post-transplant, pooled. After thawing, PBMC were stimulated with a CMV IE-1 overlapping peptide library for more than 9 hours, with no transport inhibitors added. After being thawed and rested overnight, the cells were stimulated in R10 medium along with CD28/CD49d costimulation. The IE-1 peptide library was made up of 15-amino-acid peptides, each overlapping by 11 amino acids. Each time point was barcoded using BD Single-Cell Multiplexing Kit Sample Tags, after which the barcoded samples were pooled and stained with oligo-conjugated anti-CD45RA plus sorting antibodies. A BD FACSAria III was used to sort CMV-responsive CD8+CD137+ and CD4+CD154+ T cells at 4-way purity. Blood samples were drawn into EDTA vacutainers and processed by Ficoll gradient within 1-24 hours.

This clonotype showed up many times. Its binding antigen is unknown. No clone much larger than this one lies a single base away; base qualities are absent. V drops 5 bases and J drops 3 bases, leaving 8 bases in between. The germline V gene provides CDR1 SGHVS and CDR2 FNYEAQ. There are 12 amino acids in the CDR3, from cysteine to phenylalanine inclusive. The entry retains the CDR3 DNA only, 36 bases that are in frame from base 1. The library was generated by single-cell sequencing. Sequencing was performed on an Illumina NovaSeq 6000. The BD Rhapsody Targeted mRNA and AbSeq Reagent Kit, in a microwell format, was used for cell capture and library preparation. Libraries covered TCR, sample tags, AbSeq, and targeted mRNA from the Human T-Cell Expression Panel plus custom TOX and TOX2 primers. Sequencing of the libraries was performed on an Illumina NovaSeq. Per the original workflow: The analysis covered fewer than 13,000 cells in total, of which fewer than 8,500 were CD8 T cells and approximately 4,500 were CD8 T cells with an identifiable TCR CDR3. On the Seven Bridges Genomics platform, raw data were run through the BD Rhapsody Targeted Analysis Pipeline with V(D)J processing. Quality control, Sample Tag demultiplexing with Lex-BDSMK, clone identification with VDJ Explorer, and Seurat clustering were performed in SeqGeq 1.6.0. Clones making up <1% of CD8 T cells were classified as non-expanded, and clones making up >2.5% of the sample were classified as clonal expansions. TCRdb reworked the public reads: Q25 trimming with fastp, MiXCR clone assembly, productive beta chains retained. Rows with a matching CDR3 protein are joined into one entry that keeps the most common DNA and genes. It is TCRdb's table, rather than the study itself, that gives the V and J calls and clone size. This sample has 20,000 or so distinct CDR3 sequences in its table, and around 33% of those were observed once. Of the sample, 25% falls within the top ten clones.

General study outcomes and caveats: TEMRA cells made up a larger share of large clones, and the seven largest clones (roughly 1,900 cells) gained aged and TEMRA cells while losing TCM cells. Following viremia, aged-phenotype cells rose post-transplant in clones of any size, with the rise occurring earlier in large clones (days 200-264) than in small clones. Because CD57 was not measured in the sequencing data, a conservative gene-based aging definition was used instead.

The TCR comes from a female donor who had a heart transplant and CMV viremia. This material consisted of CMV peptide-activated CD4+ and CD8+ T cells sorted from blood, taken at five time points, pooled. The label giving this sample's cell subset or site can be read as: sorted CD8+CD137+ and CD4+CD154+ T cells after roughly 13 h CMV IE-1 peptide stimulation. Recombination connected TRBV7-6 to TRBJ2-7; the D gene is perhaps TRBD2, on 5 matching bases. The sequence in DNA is TGTGCCAGCAGCACCGGGAACTACGAGCAGTACTTC. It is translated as CASSTGNYEQYF. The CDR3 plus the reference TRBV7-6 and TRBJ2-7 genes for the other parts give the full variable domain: GAGVSQSPRYKVTKRGQDVALRCDPISGHVSLYWYRQALGQGPEFLTYFNYEAQQDKSGLPNDRFSAERPEGSISTLTIQRTEQRDSAMYRCASSTGNYEQYFGPGTRLTVT.